In its sample, the clone carrying this T cell receptor (beta chain) was seen a few times. TCRdb itself ran the 5' RACE reads through MiXCR, one entry per CDR3 protein. The top ten hold around 0.3% of the sample, which has some 1,700,000 distinct CDR3 sequences, about 30% seen once. The data belong to a study of identical twins. From germline, CDR1 is SQVTM and CDR2 ANQGSEA. V was clipped by 4 bases and J by 4 bases, with 14 bases between them. CDR3 size: 14 residues. Sequenced sample: cord blood. The chain has TRBV29-1 and TRBJ2-1, with a tentative D call TRBD2 (6 bases). The sequence came from a newborn girl in good health. The CDR3 coding sequence is TGCAGCGTTGGGCCCGGGACTCCATACAATGAGCAGTTCTTC. This encodes CSVGPGTPYNEQFF.